A single sample gave rise to the 12 T cell receptor beta chains below, sequenced in a study of cytomegalovirus exposure and HLA in healthy donors. PCR primers comprised 60 Vbeta and 13 Jbeta primers. Libraries were prepared by immunoSEQ multiplex PCR; TCRdb keeps only in-frame clonotypes and omits some of them. The top ten hold about 3% of the sample, which has some 110,000 clones, around three quarters seen once. The specimen sequenced was PBMCs. Receptors originate from a woman aged 18-29 years in good health and CMV-seropositive.

V is TRBV4-1 and J is TRBJ2-7, with 9 bases lining up with TRBD2. The CDR3 has 14 amino acids. The ends lost 8 bases at V and 2 bases at J; junction bases unmatched: 7. In germline, CDR1 is MGHRA, CDR2 YSYEKL. The CDR3 reads CASGPSGVTYEQYF. For the CDR3, the DNA is TGCGCCAGCGGGCCTAGCGGGGTAACCTACGAGCAGTACTTC.

The chain carries TRBV2 and TRBJ1-4, with 9 bases identical to TRBD1. Germline V lookup: CDR1 SNHLY, CDR2 FYNNEI. Trimming removed 6 bases from V and 8 bases from J; junction bases left unmatched: 7. The CDR3 runs 14 residues. The CDR3 here is CASRRDRGSEKLFF. DNA of the CDR3: TGTGCCAGCAGACGAGACAGGGGGAGCGAAAAACTGTTTTTT. Using reference TRBV2 and TRBJ1-4 for the parts outside the CDR3, the full variable domain is EPEVTQTPSHQVTQMGQEVILRCVPISNHLYFYWYRQILGQKVEFLVSFYNNEISEKSEIFDDQFSVERPDGSNFTLKIRSTKLEDSAMYFCASRRDRGSEKLFFGSGTQLSVL.

The V and J genes are TRBV25-1 and TRBJ2-7, with 7 bases lining up with TRBD1. V lost 5 bases, J lost 1 base, and 2 bases stayed unmatched. Germline CDR1 MGHDK, CDR2 SYGVNS. CDR3 size: 13 residues. The CDR3 bases are TGTGCCAGCAGTCGCAGGGGGTCCTACGAGCAGTACTTC. It translates to CASSRRGSYEQYF.

V usage is TRBV7-8 and J usage is TRBJ1-3, with a tentative D call TRBD1 (6 bases). Trimming removed 4 bases at V and 4 bases at J, with 8 bases between. The CDR3 has 13 residues. CDR1 is SGHVS, CDR2 FQNEAQ, per germline. CDR3 region: CASSWGHGNTIYF. The CDR3 DNA follows: TGTGCCAGCAGCTGGGGACACGGAAACACCATATATTTT.

In DNA, the CDR3 is TGTGCCTGGAGTGATGGGACTAGCAGGCCTCGGTATTTT. This translates into CAWSDGTSRPRYF. V usage is TRBV30 and J usage is TRBJ2-3; 9 bases align to TRBD2. V dropped 1 base and J dropped 14; count of bases not matched to a gene: 10. CDR1 and CDR2 from the germline V gene are GTSNPN and SVGIG (reference sequence). The CDR3 extends over 13 amino acids.

The chain employs TRBV10-3 and TRBJ2-3, with 8 bases aligning to TRBD1. The ends lost 7 bases at V and 0 bases at J; junction bases unmatched: 6. Germline V CDR1 and CDR2: ENHRY, SYGVKD. This CDR3 comprises 15 residues. CDR3 in DNA: TGTGCCATCACAGACGACAGGGGTAGCACAGATACGCAGTATTTT. Its protein product is CAITDDRGSTDTQYF.

The chain couples TRBV9 to TRBJ2-3; no firm D call. The germline V and J ends were trimmed by 4 bases and 6 bases, with 15 bases remaining between them. The CDR3 has 14 residues. Germline V gene data show CDR1 as SGDLS and CDR2 as YYNGEE. The CDR3 sequence: CASSPRLSWDTQYF. The CDR3 DNA reads as TGTGCCAGCAGCCCTCGACTCTCATGGGATACGCAGTATTTT.

The genes are TRBV6-5 and TRBJ1-2; TRBD1 might be the D (6 bases). This CDR3 is built from 13 residues. Trimming removed 6 bases from V and 1 base from J, with 9 bases in between. Per germline, CDR1 MNHEY and CDR2 SVGAGI. In DNA form, the CDR3 reads TGTGCCAGCAGATTGGACAGTAACTATGGCTACACCTTC. Translation: CASRLDSNYGYTF.

The chain uses TRBV27 and TRBJ1-5, with TRBD1 identical over 12 bases. The CDR3 length is 15 residues. Trimming cost V 5 bases and J 6 bases; bases outside gene matches: 5. From germline, CDR1 is MNHEY and CDR2 SMNVEV (reference sequence). As DNA, the CDR3 is TGTGCCAGCAGTCCCGGGACAGGGGGCACTCAGCCCCAGCATTTT. Translating it yields CASSPGTGGTQPQHF.

J is TRBJ1-1 and V is TRBV7-9; TRBD1 matches at 9 bases. V was clipped by 5 bases and J by 1 base; unmatched bases: 5. Germline CDR1 reads SEHNR; CDR2 reads FQNEAQ (reference sequence). The CDR3 totals 15 residues. The CDR3 spells CASSALGQGNTEAFF. The CDR3 DNA follows: TGTGCCAGCAGCGCCCTGGGACAGGGGAACACTGAAGCTTTCTTT.

The chain joins TRBV9 to TRBJ2-1, with a possible D match to TRBD2 (5 bases). Trimming removed 4 bases from V and 7 bases from J, with 24 bases in between. The V gene's germline CDR1 is SGDLS and CDR2 YYNGEE. This CDR3 has 17 amino acids. The chain's CDR3 is CASSPDRVESRGNEQFF. CDR3 nucleotides: TGTGCCAGCAGCCCCGATCGGGTAGAGAGTCGGGGTAATGAGCAGTTCTTC.

The V and J genes are TRBV7-9 and TRBJ2-3; unclear D gene. CDR3 length: 12 residues. The germline CDR1 and CDR2 sequences are SEHNR and FQNEAQ (reference sequence). Trimming removed 2 bases at V and 6 bases at J, with 6 bases between. The CDR3: CASSLISDTQYF. The CDR3 nucleotides read TGTGCCAGCAGCTTAATTTCTGATACGCAGTATTTT.